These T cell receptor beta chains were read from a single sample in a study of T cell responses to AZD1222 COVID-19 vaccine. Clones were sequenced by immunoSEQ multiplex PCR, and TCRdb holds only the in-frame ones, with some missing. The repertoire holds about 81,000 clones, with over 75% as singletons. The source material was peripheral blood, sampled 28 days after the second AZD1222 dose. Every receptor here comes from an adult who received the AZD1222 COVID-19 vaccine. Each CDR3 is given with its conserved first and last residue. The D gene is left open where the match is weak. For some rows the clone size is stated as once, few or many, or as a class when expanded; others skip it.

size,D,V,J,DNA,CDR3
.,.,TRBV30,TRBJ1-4,TGTGCCTTTAGTCTGGAGGGCGTTAATGAAAAACTGTTTTTT,CAFSLEGVNEKLFF
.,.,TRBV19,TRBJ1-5,TGTGCCAGTAGGGACGCCGGACAGCCCCAGCATTTT,CASRDAGQPQHF
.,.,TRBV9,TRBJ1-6,TGTGCCAGCAGCGTAGAGGCAGTTCGCTCCTATAATTCACCCCTCCACTTT,CASSVEAVRSYNSPLHF
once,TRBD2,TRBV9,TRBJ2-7,TGTGCCAGCAGCGTGGCGACTAGCGGGAGTGTGTACGAGCAGTACTTC,CASSVATSGSVYEQYF
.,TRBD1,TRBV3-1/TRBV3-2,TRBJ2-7,TGTGCCAGCCGACAGGGGAACTCCTACGAGCAGTACTTC,CASRQGNSYEQYF
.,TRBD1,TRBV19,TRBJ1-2,TGTGCCAGTATAGGACAGGGAGATGGCTACACCTTC,CASIGQGDGYTF
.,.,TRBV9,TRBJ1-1,TGTGCCAGCAGCTCCGGGGATGAAGCTTTCTTT,CASSSGDEAFF
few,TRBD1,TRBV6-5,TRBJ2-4,TGTGCCAGCAGGCACGGGACACAGGGGAACATTCAGTACTTC,CASRHGTQGNIQYF
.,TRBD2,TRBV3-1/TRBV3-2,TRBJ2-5,TGTGCCAGCAGCCAAGACTCGGGACTAGCGGGGGAAGAGACCCAGTACTTC,CASSQDSGLAGEETQYF
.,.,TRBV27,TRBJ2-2,TGTGCCAGCAGTTTCCGGCAAGGAGACACCGGGGAGCTGTTTTTT,CASSFRQGDTGELFF
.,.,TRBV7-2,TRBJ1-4,TGTGCCAGCAGCTACGGGAGGGAAAAACTGTTTTTT,CASSYGREKLFF
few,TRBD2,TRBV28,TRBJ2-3,TGTGCCAGCAGTTTAGTCGGGGGGTCAGATACGCAGTATTTT,CASSLVGGSDTQYF
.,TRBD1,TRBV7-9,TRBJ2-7,TGTGCCAGCAGCTTGAGGGACAGGGGAAAGTACGAGCAGTACTTC,CASSLRDRGKYEQYF
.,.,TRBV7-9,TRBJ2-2,TGTGCCAGCAGCCCAGGGCGGACAGATGCCGGGGAGCTGTTTTTT,CASSPGRTDAGELFF
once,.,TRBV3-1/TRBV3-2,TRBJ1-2,TGTGCCAGCAGCCAAGATCCCGACAGGGGCTACACCTTC,CASSQDPDRGYTF
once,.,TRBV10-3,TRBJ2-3,TGTGCCATCAGTGAGTACGCGGGGGCCGGGGCAGATACGCAGTATTTT,CAISEYAGAGADTQYF
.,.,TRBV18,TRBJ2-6,TGTGCCAGCTCCCATTATGGCTCTGGGGCCAACGTCCTGACTTTC,CASSHYGSGANVLTF
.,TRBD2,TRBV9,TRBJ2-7,TGTGCCAGCAGCGTTCTAGCGGGGGATTCCTACGAGCAGTACTTC,CASSVLAGDSYEQYF
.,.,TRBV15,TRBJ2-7,TGTGCCACCAGCATTGGGGGAGACTCGAACGAGCAGTACTTC,CATSIGGDSNEQYF
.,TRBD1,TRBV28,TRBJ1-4,TGTGCCAGCAGTTTATCGGGACAGGGGGGAATAACTAATGAAAAACTGTTTTTT,CASSLSGQGGITNEKLFF
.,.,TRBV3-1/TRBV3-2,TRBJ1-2,TGTGCCAGCAGCCAAACAATACAGGACAGCTATGGCTACACCTTC,CASSQTIQDSYGYTF
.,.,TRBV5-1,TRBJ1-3,TGCGCCAGCAGTGTGAGCTCTGGAAACACCATATATTTT,CASSVSSGNTIYF
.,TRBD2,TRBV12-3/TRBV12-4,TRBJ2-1,TGTGCCAGCAGTTCCCAGCGGGGGCAGTTCTTC,CASSSQRGQFF
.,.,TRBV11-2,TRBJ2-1,TGTGCCAGCAGCTTAGGGGCCACACGGAGCGTAAGCTCCTACAATGAGCAGTTCTTC,CASSLGATRSVSSYNEQFF
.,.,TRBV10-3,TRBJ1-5,TGTGCCATCAGTGAGAGGGGAACGGGCAATCAGCCCCAGCATTTT,CAISERGTGNQPQHF
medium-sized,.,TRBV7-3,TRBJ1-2,TGTGCCAGCAGCTTAGCAGGGAGTGGTGGCTACACCTTC,CASSLAGSGGYTF
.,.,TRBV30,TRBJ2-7,TGTGCCTGGACGAGTTGGGCATCAGACGAGCAGTACTTC,CAWTSWASDEQYF
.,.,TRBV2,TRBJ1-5,TGTGCCAGCAGTGAATTCGGGGGTAATCAGCCCCAGCATTTT,CASSEFGGNQPQHF
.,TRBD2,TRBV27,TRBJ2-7,TGTGCCAGCAGTTTTGGACTAGCGGTGGACTACGAGCAGTACTTC,CASSFGLAVDYEQYF
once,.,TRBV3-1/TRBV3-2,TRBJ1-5,TGTGCCAGCAGCCAAGACGTGAGGATTCAGCCCCAGCATTTT,CASSQDVRIQPQHF
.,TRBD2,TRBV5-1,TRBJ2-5,TGCGCCAGCAGCTTGGCTTCTACTAGCGACCAAGAGACCCAGTACTTC,CASSLASTSDQETQYF
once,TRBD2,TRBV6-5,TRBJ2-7,TGTGCCAGCAAAAAGACTAGCCTCTCCTACGAGCAGTACTTC,CASKKTSLSYEQYF
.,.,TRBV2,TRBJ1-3,TGTGCCAGCAGGCAGTGGGATGGAAACACCATATATTTT,CASRQWDGNTIYF
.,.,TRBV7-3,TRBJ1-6,TGTGCCAGCAGCTTAGGAGCCCTAAATTCACCCCTCCACTTT,CASSLGALNSPLHF
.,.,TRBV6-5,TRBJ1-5,TGTGCCAGCAGTCCCACAGCGGCTAATCAGCCCCAGCATTTT,CASSPTAANQPQHF
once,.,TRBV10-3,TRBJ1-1,TGTGCCATCAGTGAATGGGGTCGGAACACTGAAGCTTTCTTT,CAISEWGRNTEAFF
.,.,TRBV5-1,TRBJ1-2,TGCGCCAGCAGCTTGAATCCAGCTAACTATGGCTACACCTTC,CASSLNPANYGYTF
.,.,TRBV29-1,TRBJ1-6,TGCAGCGTTTATGGGGAGGCGAATTCACCCCTCCACTTT,CSVYGEANSPLHF
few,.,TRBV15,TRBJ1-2,TGTGCCACCAGCAGAGAGGTTCCGGGACGAGATGGCTACACCTTC,CATSREVPGRDGYTF
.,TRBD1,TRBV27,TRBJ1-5,TGTGCCAGCAGTCCATCGACAGGGATTAGCAATCAGCCCCAGCATTTT,CASSPSTGISNQPQHF
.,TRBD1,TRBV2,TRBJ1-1,TGTGCCAACCGGGACAGGGGGACTGAAGCTTTCTTT,CANRDRGTEAFF
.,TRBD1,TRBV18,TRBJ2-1,TGTGCCAGCTCCCTCGGACAGGGCTCTTACAATGAGCAGTTCTTC,CASSLGQGSYNEQFF
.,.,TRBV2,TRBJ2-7,TGTGCCAGCACGGAACAGAACATACGACGATTC,CASTEQNIRRF
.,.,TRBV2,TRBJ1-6,TGTGCCAGCAGTGAGGCAGAGCCCTATAATTCACCCCTCCACTTT,CASSEAEPYNSPLHF
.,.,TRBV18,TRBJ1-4,TGTGCCAGCTCACCCCAGGAGAATGAAAAACTGTTTTTT,CASSPQENEKLFF
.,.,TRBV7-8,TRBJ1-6,TGTGCCAGCAGCTTGAGACAGATAAATCTCTATTCACCCCTCCACTTT,CASSLRQINLYSPLHF
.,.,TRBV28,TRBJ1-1,TGTGCCAGCAAGGGCCCCTCATCGAACACTGAAGCTTTCTTT,CASKGPSSNTEAFF
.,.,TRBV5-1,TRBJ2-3,TGCGCCAGCAGCGAACGGGTTGGGCGGCCGAACACAGATACGCAGTATTTT,CASSERVGRPNTDTQYF